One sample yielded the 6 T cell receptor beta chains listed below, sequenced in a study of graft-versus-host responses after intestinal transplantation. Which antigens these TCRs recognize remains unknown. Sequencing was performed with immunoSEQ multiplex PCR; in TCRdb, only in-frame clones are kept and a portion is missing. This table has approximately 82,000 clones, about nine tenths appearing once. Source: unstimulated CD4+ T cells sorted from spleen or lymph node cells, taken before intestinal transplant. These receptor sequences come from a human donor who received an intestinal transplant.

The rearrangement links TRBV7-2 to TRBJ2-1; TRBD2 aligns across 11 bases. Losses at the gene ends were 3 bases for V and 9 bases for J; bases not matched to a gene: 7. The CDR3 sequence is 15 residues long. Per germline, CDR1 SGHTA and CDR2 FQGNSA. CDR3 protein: CASSLASGGFREQFF. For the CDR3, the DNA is TGTGCCAGCAGCTTGGCTAGCGGGGGGTTTCGTGAGCAGTTCTTC.

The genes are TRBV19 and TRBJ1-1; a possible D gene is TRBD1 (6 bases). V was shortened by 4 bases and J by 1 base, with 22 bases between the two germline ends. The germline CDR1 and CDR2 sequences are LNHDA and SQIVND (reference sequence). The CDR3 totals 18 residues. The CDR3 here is CASSNLQGSGPKNTEAFF. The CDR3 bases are TGTGCCAGTAGTAACTTACAGGGTTCGGGGCCCAAGAACACTGAAGCTTTCTTT.

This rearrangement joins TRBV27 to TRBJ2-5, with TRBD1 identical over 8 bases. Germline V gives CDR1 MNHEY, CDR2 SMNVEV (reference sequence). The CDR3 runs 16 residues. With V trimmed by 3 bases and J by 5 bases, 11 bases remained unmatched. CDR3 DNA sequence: TGTGCCAGCAGTTTCGTGGTGGGGACAGGATTGGAGACCCAGTACTTC. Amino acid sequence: CASSFVVGTGLETQYF.

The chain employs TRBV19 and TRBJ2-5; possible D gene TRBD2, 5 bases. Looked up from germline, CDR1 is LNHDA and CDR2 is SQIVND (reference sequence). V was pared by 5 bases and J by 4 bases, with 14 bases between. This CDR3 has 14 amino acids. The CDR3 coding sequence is TGTGCCAGTAGTTTTTCCGGGAATCGAGAGACCCAGTACTTC. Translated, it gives CASSFSGNRETQYF.

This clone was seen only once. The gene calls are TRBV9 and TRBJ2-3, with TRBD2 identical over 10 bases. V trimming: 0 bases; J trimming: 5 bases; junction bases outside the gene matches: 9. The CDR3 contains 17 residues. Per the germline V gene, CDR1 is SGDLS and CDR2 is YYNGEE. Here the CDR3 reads CASSVASSGGAGDTQYF. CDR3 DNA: TGTGCCAGCAGCGTAGCCTCCAGCGGGGGGGCGGGAGATACGCAGTATTTT. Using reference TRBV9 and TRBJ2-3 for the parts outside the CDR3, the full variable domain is DSGVTQTPKHLITATGQRVTLRCSPRSGDLSVYWYQQSLDQGLQFLIQYYNGEERAKGNILERFSAQQFPDLHSELNLSSLELGDSALYFCASSVASSGGAGDTQYFGPGTRLTVL.

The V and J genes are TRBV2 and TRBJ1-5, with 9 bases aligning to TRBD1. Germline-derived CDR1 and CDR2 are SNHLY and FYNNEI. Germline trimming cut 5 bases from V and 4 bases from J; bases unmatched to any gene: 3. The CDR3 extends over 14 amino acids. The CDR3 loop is CASSSGQGNQPQHF. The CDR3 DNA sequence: TGTGCCAGCAGTTCGGGACAGGGTAATCAGCCCCAGCATTTT.